The text below deals with one T cell receptor (beta chain). Its cognate antigen is unknown. PBMCs were isolated at a quantity of at least 6 million per sample. These data belong to a study of blood T cells in healthy people across ages. About the study: The capture of about one barcoded beta molecule per two T cells was achieved by template switching. Study results and limitations: When one million T cells were used, diversity estimates were thought to be underestimates. Higher diversity and more naive CD4+ cells were features of long-lived donors, compared to aged donors.

Then a second PCR, running roughly 7 to 11 cycles, was carried out with a sample-barcoded 5' primer and a J-beta primer mix. TCRdb used MiXCR to reprocess the 5' RACE reads, holding one entry per CDR3 protein. The data hold approximately 2,000,000 distinct CDR3 sequences, with about two fifths observed a single time. CDR3 length: 15 residues. V gave up 2 bases and J gave up 8 bases; unmatched junction bases: 4. From germline, CDR1 is ENHRY and CDR2 SYGVKD. The sequencing sample was made of blood. This rearrangement joins TRBV10-3 to TRBJ2-1, with 12 bases matching TRBD2. The sequence derives from a human donor in good health. The DNA of the CDR3 is TGTGCCATCAGTGAGGGACTAGCGGGGAGGGATGAGCAGTTCTTC. As protein: CAISEGLAGRDEQFF.